This T cell receptor beta chain was sequenced during a study of T cells in Graves' hyperthyroidism and ophthalmopathy. The study's findings and limits: Through a model of 13 V-J features, ophthalmopathy was separated from stable hyperthyroidism. Ophthalmopathy got predicted by the model a median 6.5 months before its onset.

Per the germline V gene, CDR1 is MDHEN and CDR2 is SYDVKM. This CDR3 region has 13 residues. V lost 6 bases and J 6 bases, leaving 14 bases between the germline ends. There are a few counts of this clonotype. Antigen: not known. Every diagnosis used clinical symptoms, serum thyroxine and TRAb, thyroid ultrasound and orbital computed tomography. Amplification yielded TCR beta CDR3 regions, with RNA transcripts as the source. The HTBI primer set drove a first-round RT-PCR of the TCR CDR3. TCRdb analysed the multiplex PCR reads with MiXCR anew, one entry per CDR3 protein. The sample consists of more than 350,000 distinct CDR3 sequences, more than 13% of them appearing once.

The chain carries TRBV28 and TRBJ1-2; tentative D call: TRBD1 (6 bases). Sequenced input: blood. This TCR derives from a woman aged 25 to 39 with Graves' hyperthyroidism. DNA for the CDR3: TGTGCCAGCAGGGACCCCAGGGGCCATGGCTACACCTTC. Its protein is CASRDPRGHGYTF.